The 14 T cell receptor beta chains below all came from one sample that was sequenced in a study of blood T cell repertoires in COVID-19 (dated by TCRdb to the early 2020s). Libraries came from the immunoSEQ multiplex PCR assay. TCRdb carries this immuneACCESS record with in-frame sequences only. Its versions omit some clonotypes, under half of them owing to an unresolved V gene in the studies checked, with the rest unexplained. This sample holds some 100,000 clones; about 91% were observed only once. Jointly, the top ten make up roughly 1.8% of the sample. Sequences were obtained from peripheral blood. These receptors originate from a human donor with active COVID-19. The donor label of this sample is uncertain.

The CDR3 region is CASSYPQGSLSGYTF. The CDR3 DNA is TGTGCCAGCAGTTACCCTCAGGGATCCCTGAGTGGCTACACCTTC. The chain employs TRBV6-5 and TRBJ1-2, with TRBD1 as a possible D gene (5 bases). V shed 2 bases and J shed 7 bases, with 17 bases lying between them. This CDR3 contains 15 residues. CDR1 and CDR2 from the germline V gene are MNHEY and SVGAGI.

This chain links TRBV5-1 with TRBJ2-5; 11 nucleotides line up with TRBD2. The V segment lost 4 bases and the J segment 5 bases; nucleotides outside the gene matches: 4. CDR3 size: 14 residues. The V gene's germline CDR1 is SGHRS and CDR2 YFSETQ. The CDR3 region is CASSRLAGLETQYF. For the CDR3, the DNA is TGCGCCAGCAGCCGACTAGCGGGGCTGGAGACCCAGTACTTC.

The chain combines TRBV5-1 with TRBJ2-7; the match to TRBD1 covers 7 bases. V was pared by 3 bases and J by 1 base, with 7 bases of the junction left unmatched. There are 15 residues in the CDR3. The V gene's germline CDR1 is SGHRS and CDR2 YFSETQ. CDR3 amino acids: CASSSPQGMSYEQYF. In nucleotides, the CDR3 is TGCGCCAGCAGCTCACCACAGGGGATGTCCTACGAGCAGTACTTC. The entire variable domain, with the rest obtained from reference TRBV5-1 and TRBJ2-7, is as follows: KAGVTQTPRYLIKTRGQQVTLSCSPISGHRSVSWYQQTPGQGLQFLFEYFSETQRNKGNFPGRFSGRQFSNSRSEMNVSTLELGDSALYLCASSSPQGMSYEQYFGPGTRLTVT.

The V and J genes are TRBV7-7 and TRBJ2-5; D is perhaps TRBD1 (6 bases). This CDR3 spans 16 amino acids. Germline CDR1 SSHAT, CDR2 FNYEAQ (reference sequence). With 1 base removed from V and 5 bases from J, the gap between germline ends came to 17 bases. DNA of the CDR3: TGTGCCAGCAGCTTAGAATTTGCAGGGGCCCACGAGACCCAGTACTTC. This encodes CASSLEFAGAHETQYF.

The J gene is TRBJ2-7, the V gene TRBV18; 7 bases align to TRBD2. J gave up 7 bases and V 6 bases, and 9 bases lay outside the gene matches. Germline-derived CDR1 and CDR2 are KGHSH and LQKENI. The CDR3 runs 13 residues. CDR3 nucleotides: TGTGCCAGCTCGGGACTGAGCGGGATTGAGCAGTACTTC. Encoded protein: CASSGLSGIEQYF.

The CDR3 DNA follows: TGTGCCAGCAGTTTGACCAGGGGCAAGCAGTACTTC. Translating gives CASSLTRGKQYF. The chain recombines TRBV6-2 or TRBV6-3 with TRBJ2-7, with D maybe TRBD1 (6 bases). The CDR3 contains 12 residues. Germline CDR1 reads MNHEY; CDR2 reads SVGEGT. Trimming took off 4 bases at V and 8 bases at J, with 12 bases between the two ends.

This clone was observed a single time. This rearrangement joins TRBV6-5 to TRBJ2-3; possible D gene TRBD2, 6 bases. CDR1 is MNHEY and CDR2 is SVGAGI in the germline V gene. V lost 4 bases to trimming and J lost 4 bases, with 12 bases between them. The CDR3 totals 14 residues. The CDR3 nucleotides read TGTGCCAGCAGTTTCGGGGGTGGGCCAGATACGCAGTATTTT. Protein: CASSFGGGPDTQYF.

This clone was seen once. This chain connects TRBV7-2 to TRBJ2-3; D is possibly TRBD1 (6 bases). V lost 5 bases and J lost 2, with 14 bases in between. CDR1 is SGHTA, CDR2 FQGNSA, per germline. This CDR3 has 15 amino acids. CDR3 coding DNA: TGTGCCAGCAGCCAACTGGGGGCTACCACAGATACGCAGTATTTT. It is translated as CASSQLGATTDTQYF.

The V gene is TRBV4-1, the J gene TRBJ1-4; no firm D call. The CDR3 runs to 18 residues. Trimming took off 4 bases at V and 0 bases at J, with 18 bases between the two ends. CDR1 and CDR2 (germline): MGHRA, YSYEKL. Here the CDR3 reads CASSRVRADAATNEKLFF. CDR3 in DNA: TGCGCCAGCAGCCGGGTAAGAGCGGATGCTGCAACTAATGAAAAACTGTTTTTT.

This clone has just one count. The chain is built from TRBV2 and TRBJ1-3; no firm D call. The CDR3 contains 13 residues. V was trimmed by 6 bases and J by 2 bases, leaving 8 bases between them. Germline CDR1 and CDR2: SNHLY and FYNNEI. The CDR3 region is CASRERAGNTIYF. The CDR3 DNA is TGTGCCAGCAGGGAGCGGGCTGGAAACACCATATATTTT. The full variable domain, its missing parts supplied by reference TRBV2 and TRBJ1-3, is EPEVTQTPSHQVTQMGQEVILRCVPISNHLYFYWYRQILGQKVEFLVSFYNNEISEKSEIFDDQFSVERPDGSNFTLKIRSTKLEDSAMYFCASRERAGNTIYFGEGSWLTVV.

This chain links TRBV9 with TRBJ1-4; 8 nucleotides agree with TRBD1. This CDR3 is built from 16 residues. Trimming cost V 0 bases and J 6 bases; bases outside gene matches: 7. Germline CDR1 SGDLS, CDR2 YYNGEE. The CDR3 is CASSVATGGGDEKLFF. The CDR3 DNA reads as TGTGCCAGCAGCGTAGCTACAGGGGGAGGCGATGAAAAACTGTTTTTT.

The chain carries TRBV2 and TRBJ1-6; TRBD1 agrees at 8 bases. The V gene end was trimmed by 7 bases and the J gene end by 5 bases; junction bases not matched to a gene: 4. The CDR3 extends over 14 amino acids. The germline gives CDR1 SNHLY, CDR2 FYNNEI. The DNA of the CDR3 is TGTGCCAGCAACAGGGGACAGGATAATTCACCCCTCCACTTT. This gives the protein CASNRGQDNSPLHF.

The gene calls are TRBV5-1 and TRBJ2-5, with 9 nucleotides matching TRBD1. This CDR3 is built from 15 residues. The germline V gene has CDR1 SGHRS and CDR2 YFSETQ. V trimming: 5 bases; J trimming: 5 bases; junction bases outside the gene matches: 10. The CDR3 is CASSERDRVGETQYF. The DNA for the CDR3 is TGCGCCAGCAGTGAGAGGGACAGGGTCGGGGAGACCCAGTACTTC.

A word on this clone: One end of the junction varies from germline; a read error may be responsible. This chain connects TRBV3-1 (or the pseudogene TRBV3-2) to TRBJ2-7; perhaps TRBD1 as D (6 bases). Germline CDR1 and CDR2: LGHDT and YNNKEL (reference sequence). The CDR3 has 14 residues. CDR3 residues: CASSQDFRQAEPAF. The CDR3 DNA sequence: TGTGCCAGCAGCCAAGATTTTCGACAGGCGGAACCAGCTTTC.